This is a list of T cell receptor beta chains from one sample in a study of blood T cell repertoires in COVID-19. Only in-frame clones appear in the TCRdb table, and some are missing; sequencing was by immunoSEQ multiplex PCR. The sample consists of about 120,000 clones, around 80% of them appearing once. Sequencing was done on a sample of peripheral blood. Receptors were obtained from a woman older than 75 with acute or convalescent COVID-19. Each CDR3 is given with its conserved first and last residue. The D gene is left open where the match is weak. A row's size may be missing; if present it is once, few, many or a size class.

D | size | J | V | CDR3 | DNA
TRBD2 | NA | TRBJ2-3 | TRBV3-1/TRBV3-2 | CASSPSGSADTQYF | TGTGCCAGCAGTCCTAGCGGGAGTGCAGATACGCAGTATTTT
NA | NA | TRBJ2-3 | TRBV4-2 | CASSQEVLTGRSDTQYF | TGTGCCAGCAGCCAAGAAGTCTTGACGGGGAGGTCAGATACGCAGTATTTT
NA | NA | TRBJ1-4 | TRBV12-3/TRBV12-4 | CASSLEAELGLFF | TGTGCCAGCAGTTTAGAGGCGGAATTAGGACTGTTTTTT
TRBD2 | few | TRBJ2-3 | TRBV10-3 | CAISESGGRSIVSF | TGTGCCATCAGTGAGTCAGGCGGGAGGTCCATCGTCTCATTT
NA | NA | TRBJ2-1 | TRBV12-3/TRBV12-4 | CASSFQAYNEQFF | TGTGCCAGCAGTTTCCAGGCGTACAATGAGCAGTTCTTC
NA | NA | TRBJ1-6 | TRBV30 | CAWSTAYNSPLHF | TGTGCCTGGAGTACAGCTTATAATTCACCCCTCCACTTT
NA | NA | TRBJ2-7 | TRBV11-1 | CASSPPRSLSGEQYF | TGTGCCAGCAGCCCACCCCGGTCTCTATCGGGCGAGCAGTACTTC
NA | NA | TRBJ1-1 | TRBV10-3 | CASGQNTEAFF | TGTGCCAGCGGACAGAACACTGAAGCTTTCTTT
NA | NA | TRBJ2-7 | TRBV4-2 | CASSQDGRADEQYF | TGTGCCAGCAGCCAAGATGGCCGCGCGGACGAGCAGTACTTC
TRBD2 | NA | TRBJ2-7 | TRBV6-2/TRBV6-3 | CASSKTSAQYYEQYF | TGTGCCAGCAGTAAGACTAGCGCTCAGTACTACGAGCAGTACTTC
NA | once | TRBJ1-1 | TRBV5-6 | CASSLWGLTNTEAFF | TGTGCCAGCAGCTTATGGGGGCTTACGAACACTGAAGCTTTCTTT
NA | NA | TRBJ2-3 | TRBV28 | CASRSGTIRVDTQYF | TGTGCCAGCAGGTCCGGGACAATAAGGGTGGATACGCAGTATTTT
NA | NA | TRBJ1-2 | TRBV19 | CASSKGRGYGYTF | TGTGCCAGTAGTAAGGGTAGGGGCTATGGCTACACCTTC
TRBD2 | NA | TRBJ2-1 | TRBV7-2 | CASSLVDVGSGGSQFF | TGTGCCAGCAGCTTAGTCGACGTTGGTAGCGGGGGATCCCAGTTCTTC
TRBD2 | NA | TRBJ2-2 | TRBV7-3 | CASSFGTRGGELFF | TGTGCCAGCAGCTTTGGGACTAGAGGCGGGGAGCTGTTTTTT
TRBD1 | NA | TRBJ1-5 | TRBV19 | CASSIDPGTGDSNQPQHF | TGTGCCAGTAGTATAGATCCCGGGACAGGGGATAGCAATCAGCCCCAGCATTTT
NA | NA | TRBJ1-2 | TRBV5-1 | CASSGGQPHSGYTF | TGCGCCAGCAGCGGCGGACAGCCTCATAGTGGCTACACCTTC
TRBD2 | once | TRBJ2-1 | TRBV30 | CAWSAPGTAGLAGINEQFF | TGTGCCTGGAGTGCCCCAGGGACGGCGGGACTAGCGGGAATCAATGAGCAGTTCTTC
NA | NA | TRBJ1-5 | TRBV29-1 | CSAADGGDQPQHF | TGCAGCGCTGCTGATGGGGGGGATCAGCCCCAGCATTTT
TRBD1 | NA | TRBJ2-1 | TRBV7-2 | CASSLTWGQGGNEQFF | TGTGCCAGCAGCTTAACATGGGGACAGGGGGGCAATGAGCAGTTCTTC
NA | NA | TRBJ2-3 | TRBV11-3 | CASSLRTGHTDTQYF | TGTGCCAGCAGCTTACGCACGGGACACACAGATACGCAGTATTTT
NA | NA | TRBJ1-1 | TRBV7-3 | CASSLGGQGTEAFF | TGTGCCAGCAGCTTAGGTGGGCAGGGTACTGAAGCTTTCTTT
TRBD2 | NA | TRBJ2-1 | TRBV19 | CASSLWTSGSESYNEQFF | TGTGCCAGTAGTCTGTGGACTAGCGGGAGTGAGTCCTACAATGAGCAGTTCTTC
TRBD1 | NA | TRBJ2-1 | TRBV30 | CAWLNRGSRNEQFF | TGTGCCTGGCTAAACAGGGGCTCCCGCAATGAGCAGTTCTTC
NA | NA | TRBJ1-5 | TRBV5-4 | CASSLDNQPQHF | TGTGCCAGCAGTCTCGACAACCAGCCCCAGCATTTT
NA | NA | TRBJ1-2 | TRBV7-8 | CASSLAPLRGYTF | TGTGCCAGCAGCTTAGCCCCCCTCAGGGGCTACACCTTC
NA | NA | TRBJ2-5 | TRBV19 | CASSMGQRVETQYF | TGTGCCAGTAGTATGGGGCAGCGTGTAGAAACCCAGTACTTC
NA | NA | TRBJ2-1 | TRBV25-1 | CASNAGSSYNEQFF | TGTGCCAGCAACGCGGGGAGCTCCTACAATGAGCAGTTCTTC
TRBD1 | NA | TRBJ1-2 | TRBV7-2 | CASSSQGGATYGYTF | TGTGCCAGCAGCTCACAAGGGGGCGCGACCTATGGCTACACCTTC
NA | NA | TRBJ2-2 | TRBV18 | CASSTENTGELFF | TGTGCCAGCTCGACAGAGAACACCGGGGAGCTGTTTTTT
TRBD2 | NA | TRBJ2-7 | TRBV7-8 | CASSLRLAGDPEQYF | TGTGCCAGCAGCTTAAGGCTAGCGGGAGATCCCGAGCAGTACTTC
NA | NA | TRBJ1-1 | TRBV12-3/TRBV12-4 | CASSFSHTEAFF | TGTGCCAGCAGTTTCAGTCACACTGAAGCTTTCTTT
NA | NA | TRBJ1-2 | TRBV24-1 | CATSEPGRETYGYTF | TGTGCCACCAGTGAACCCGGACGGGAAACGTATGGCTACACCTTC
NA | NA | TRBJ1-1 | TRBV29-1 | CSVTTAPQAFF | TGCAGCGTCACAACCGCACCCCAAGCTTTCTTT